The present entry profiles one T cell receptor beta chain with its context. Germline CDR1 is KGHSH and CDR2 is LQKENI. V gave up 6 bases and J gave up 1 base, with 15 bases separating them. The CDR3 covers 15 residues. This entry comes from a study of CD8 T cells in Susac syndrome. RNA amounts of roughly 0.45 to 1 ug underwent reverse transcription with random hexamers. TCRdb re-analysed the immunoSEQ multiplex PCR reads in MiXCR, keeping a single row per CDR3 protein. The sample lists approximately 190,000 distinct CDR3 sequences; around 95% were seen once. This chain joins TRBV18 and TRBJ1-1; no firm D call. The clonotype originates from a human donor with Susac syndrome. The specimen sequenced was CD4+ T cells from PBMCs. CDR3 region: CASSHSSGENTEAFF. The CDR3 DNA sequence: TGTGCCAGCTCCCACTCCTCAGGTGAGAACACTGAAGCTTTCTTT.